The present entry profiles one TCR beta chain with its context. This clonotype was seen only a few times. Its antigen remains unidentified. The sample holds no much larger clone one base away, and base qualities are not on file. These data come from a study of T-cell memory formation after mild COVID-19 (dated by TCRdb to the early 2020s). With regard to the full study: Most TCR sequence clusters were specific to one of the two donors. In two donors, T-cell clones that expanded and contracted after mild COVID-19 were followed by sequencing TCRalpha and TCRbeta repertoires longitudinally. The cohort comprised two young, previously healthy adult volunteers, one female and one male. Points the paper makes about the study in general: Contracting CD4+ clones were located mainly in the CM and EM memory subsets, whereas CD8+ clones were found to be enriched in EMRA. SARS-CoV-2 specificity was not confirmed for the second-wave clones peaking on day 37. Only a couple of mild cases were covered by the study, and larger cohorts that include severe cases with pre-infection samples were considered necessary. The detection of some responding clones in pre-infection memory suggests that pre-existing cross-reactive memory T cells joined the SARS-CoV-2 response. From day 15 to 85, contracting clones showed balanced CD4/CD8 phenotypes, whereas a second wave of clones that expanded from day 15 to 37 leaned towards CD4+.

The instrument was an Illumina NovaSeq 6000. cDNA libraries for TCRalpha and TCRbeta were prepared by 5'RACE using constant-segment primers, with sample barcodes and unique molecular identifiers added. RNA was extracted from every sample with Trizol reagent. Amplification of the libraries took two PCR steps, and the second step added a second sample barcode plus Illumina TruSeq adapters. Sequencing of the libraries was done on an Illumina NovaSeq, producing 2 x 150 bp paired-end reads. The paper's data handling went like this. Demultiplexing of reads and collapsing into UMI-guided consensus sequences were performed with migec v1.2.7. Using mixcr v2.1.11, UMI consensuses were aligned to TRA and TRB V and J templates and then assembled into clonotypes. Clonotypes were classified as expanded or contracted when called significant by both edgeR and NoisET, with noise models trained on biological replicates. For edgeR calls, a false discovery rate-adjusted p below 0.01 and a log2 fold-change threshold of 1 were applied. As an exploratory analysis of dynamics, max-normalized trajectories of the 1000 most abundant clonotypes were examined by PCA with hierarchical clustering. Separately sequenced CD4+ and CD8+ repertoires were used to assign a CD4 or CD8 phenotype to each responding clone. TCRdb reanalyzed the raw reads on its own, using fastp at Q25 for trimming and MiXCR for clone calling, and kept in-frame beta chains. Each record represents a unique CDR3 protein, reported with the most common genes and DNA among its rows. V and J calls and clone size were set by TCRdb, not the authors. The sample table records 540,000 or so distinct CDR3 sequences; 20% of these occur just once. Around 12% of the sample comes from the top ten.

PBMCs were isolated by Ficoll-Paque density gradient centrifugation. The CDR3, from cysteine to phenylalanine, totals 13 residues. The DNA shown is the 39-base CDR3, in frame from base 1. The junction shows trimming of 2 bases on V and 8 bases on J, plus 9 bases between the germline ends. CDR1 ENHRY and CDR2 SYGVKD are derived from the germline V gene. Sequencing was done on a sample of PBMCs or a T cell subset sorted from them (not recorded which). This chain joins TRBV10-3 to TRBJ2-2, with the identity of the D gene unclear. This clonotype was sampled from an adult woman who had mild COVID-19 (a few samples of this study predate the infection). The sample titles of this study are shuffled in the database, so cell type and time point are left out; the donor was told from shared clones. The sequence in DNA is TGTGCCATCAGTGAGCCTACGATGGGGGAGCTGTTTTTT. The resulting protein is CAISEPTMGELFF.